Below, one TCR beta chain is given with its context. Trimming removed 5 bases from V and 7 bases from J, with 18 bases in between. Germline values: CDR1 MNHNS, CDR2 SASEGT. The CDR3 length is 15 residues. The sample belongs to a study of blood T cells in healthy people across ages. Together with a sample-barcoded 5' primer, a J-beta primer mix was included in a second PCR lasting about 7 to 11 cycles. TCRdb independently ran MiXCR on the 5' RACE reads; one entry per CDR3 protein. The table includes 750,000 to 950,000 distinct CDR3 sequences, 25% to 30% detected once. A further study also used this sample, focusing on T cells of mothers and their children.

V usage is TRBV6-1 and J usage is TRBJ2-1; D gene uncertain. This sequence was found in a woman aged 35 to 49 in good health. The sequencing sample was made of blood. CDR3 loop: CASSTNMGRGNEQFF. The CDR3 nucleotides read TGTGCCAGCAGTACTAACATGGGCCGTGGGAATGAGCAGTTCTTC.